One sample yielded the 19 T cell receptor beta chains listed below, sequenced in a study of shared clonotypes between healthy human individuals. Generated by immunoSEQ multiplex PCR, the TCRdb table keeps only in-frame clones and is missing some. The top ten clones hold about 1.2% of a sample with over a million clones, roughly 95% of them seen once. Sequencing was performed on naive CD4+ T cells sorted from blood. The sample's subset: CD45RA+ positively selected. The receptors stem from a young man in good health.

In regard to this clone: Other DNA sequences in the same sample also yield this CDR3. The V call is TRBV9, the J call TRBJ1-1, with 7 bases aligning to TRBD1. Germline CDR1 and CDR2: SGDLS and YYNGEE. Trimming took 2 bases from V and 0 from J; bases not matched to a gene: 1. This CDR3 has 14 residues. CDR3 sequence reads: CASSVTGMNTEAFF. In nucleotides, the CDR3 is TGTGCCAGCAGCGTGACAGGGATGAACACTGAAGCTTTCTTT. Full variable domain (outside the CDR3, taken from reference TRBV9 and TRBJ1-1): DSGVTQTPKHLITATGQRVTLRCSPRSGDLSVYWYQQSLDQGLQFLIQYYNGEERAKGNILERFSAQQFPDLHSELNLSSLELGDSALYFCASSVTGMNTEAFFGQGTRLTVV.

As DNA, the CDR3 is TGTGCCAGCAGTTTAGCAGGGGGCGAGCAGTACTTC. Protein sequence: CASSLAGGEQYF. The V call is TRBV28, the J call TRBJ2-7; 7 bases line up with TRBD1. The length of the CDR3 is 12 residues. V dropped 2 bases and J dropped 6; count of bases not matched to a gene: 1. In germline, CDR1 is MDHEN, CDR2 SYDVKM.

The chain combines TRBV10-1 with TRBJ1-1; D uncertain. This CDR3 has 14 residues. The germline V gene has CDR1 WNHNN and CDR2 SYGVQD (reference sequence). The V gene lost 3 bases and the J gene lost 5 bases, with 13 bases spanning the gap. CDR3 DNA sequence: TGCGCCAGCAGTGACGACGGGCGAGGGACTGAAGCTTTCTTT. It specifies CASSDDGRGTEAFF.

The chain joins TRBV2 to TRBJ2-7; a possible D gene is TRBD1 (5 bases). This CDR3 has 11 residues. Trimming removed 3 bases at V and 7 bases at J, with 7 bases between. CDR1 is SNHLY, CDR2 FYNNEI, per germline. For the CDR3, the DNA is TGTGCCAGCAGTGAGACAGTGGAGCAGTACTTC. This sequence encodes CASSETVEQYF. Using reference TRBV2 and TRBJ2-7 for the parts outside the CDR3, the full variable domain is EPEVTQTPSHQVTQMGQEVILRCVPISNHLYFYWYRQILGQKVEFLVSFYNNEISEKSEIFDDQFSVERPDGSNFTLKIRSTKLEDSAMYFCASSETVEQYFGPGTRLTVT.

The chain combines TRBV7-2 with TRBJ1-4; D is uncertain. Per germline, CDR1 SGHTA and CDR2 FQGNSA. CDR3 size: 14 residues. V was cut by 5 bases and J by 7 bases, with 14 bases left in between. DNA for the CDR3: TGTGCCAGCAGCCTTGGGGTTGGGTTTGAAAAACTGTTTTTT. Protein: CASSLGVGFEKLFF. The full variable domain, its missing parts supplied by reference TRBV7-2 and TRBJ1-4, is GAGVSQSPSNKVTEKGKDVELRCDPISGHTALYWYRQSLGQGLEFLIYFQGNSAPDKSGLPSDRFSAERTGGSVSTLTIQRTQQEDSAVYLCASSLGVGFEKLFFGSGTQLSVL.

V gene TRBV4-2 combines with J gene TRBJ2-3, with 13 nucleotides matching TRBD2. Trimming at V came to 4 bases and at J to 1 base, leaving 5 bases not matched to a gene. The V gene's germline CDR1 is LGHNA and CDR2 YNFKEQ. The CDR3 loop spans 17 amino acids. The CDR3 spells CASSRTSGRGGTDTQYF. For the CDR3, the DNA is TGTGCCAGCAGCCGGACTAGCGGGAGAGGGGGCACAGATACGCAGTATTTT.

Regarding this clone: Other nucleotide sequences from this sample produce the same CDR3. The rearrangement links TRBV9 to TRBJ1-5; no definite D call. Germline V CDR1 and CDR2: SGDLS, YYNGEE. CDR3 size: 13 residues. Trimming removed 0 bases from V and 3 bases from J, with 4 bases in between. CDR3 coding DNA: TGTGCCAGCAGCGTAGGTCTCAATCAGCCCCAGCATTTT. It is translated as CASSVGLNQPQHF.

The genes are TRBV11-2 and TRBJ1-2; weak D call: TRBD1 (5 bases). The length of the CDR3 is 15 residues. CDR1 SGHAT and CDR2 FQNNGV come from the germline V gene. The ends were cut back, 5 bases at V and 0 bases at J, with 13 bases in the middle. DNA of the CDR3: TGTGCCAGCAGCGCCTTGACGGGACCTAACTATGGCTACACCTTC. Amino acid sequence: CASSALTGPNYGYTF.

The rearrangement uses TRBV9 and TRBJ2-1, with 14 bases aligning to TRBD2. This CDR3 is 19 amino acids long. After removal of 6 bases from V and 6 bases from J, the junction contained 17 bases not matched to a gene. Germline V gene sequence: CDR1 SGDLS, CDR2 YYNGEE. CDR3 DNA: TGTGCCAGCATTCCCTCGATGACTAGCGGGAGGGCCCCGAGCAATGAGCAGTTCTTC. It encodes CASIPSMTSGRAPSNEQFF.

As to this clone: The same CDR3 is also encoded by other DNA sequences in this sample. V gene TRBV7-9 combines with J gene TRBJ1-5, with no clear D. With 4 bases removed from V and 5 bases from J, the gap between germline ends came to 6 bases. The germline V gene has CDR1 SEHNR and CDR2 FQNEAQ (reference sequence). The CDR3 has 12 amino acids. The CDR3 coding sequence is TGTGCCAGCAGCTACCGGGATCAGCCCCAGCATTTT. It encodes CASSYRDQPQHF. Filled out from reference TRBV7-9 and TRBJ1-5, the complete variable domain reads DTGVSQNPRHKITKRGQNVTFRCDPISEHNRLYWYRQTLGQGPEFLTYFQNEAQLEKSRLLSDRFSAERPKGSFSTLEIQRTEQGDSAMYLCASSYRDQPQHFGDGTRLSIL.

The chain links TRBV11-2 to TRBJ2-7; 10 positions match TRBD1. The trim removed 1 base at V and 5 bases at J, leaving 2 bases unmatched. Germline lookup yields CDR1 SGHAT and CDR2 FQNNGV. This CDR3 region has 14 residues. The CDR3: CASSLGGTGDEQYF. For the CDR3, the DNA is TGTGCCAGCAGCTTAGGAGGGACAGGGGACGAGCAGTACTTC.

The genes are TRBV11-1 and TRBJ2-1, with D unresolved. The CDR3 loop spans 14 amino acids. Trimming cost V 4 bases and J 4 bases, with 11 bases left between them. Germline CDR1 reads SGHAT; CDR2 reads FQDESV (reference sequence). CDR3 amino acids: CASSSDPGYNEQFF. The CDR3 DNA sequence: TGTGCCAGCAGCTCGGACCCCGGATACAATGAGCAGTTCTTC.

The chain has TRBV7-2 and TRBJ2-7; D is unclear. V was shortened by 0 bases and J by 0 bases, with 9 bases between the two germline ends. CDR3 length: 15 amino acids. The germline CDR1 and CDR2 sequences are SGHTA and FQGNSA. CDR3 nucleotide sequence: TGTGCCAGCAGCTTAGCGACTGCTAGCTCCTACGAGCAGTACTTC. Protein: CASSLATASSYEQYF.

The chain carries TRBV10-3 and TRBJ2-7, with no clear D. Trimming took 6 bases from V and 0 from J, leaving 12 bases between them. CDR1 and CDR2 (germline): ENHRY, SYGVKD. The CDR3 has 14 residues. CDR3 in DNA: TGTGCCATCAGCGCTGGACCGAGCTCCTACGAGCAGTACTTC. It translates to CAISAGPSSYEQYF.

The CDR3 reads CASRTRQGAGEQYF. The DNA for the CDR3 is TGTGCCAGTAGAACCAGACAGGGAGCTGGGGAGCAGTACTTC. J is TRBJ2-7 and V is TRBV19, with 7 bases matching TRBD1. The V segment lost 6 bases and the J segment 7 bases; nucleotides outside the gene matches: 12. This CDR3 spans 14 amino acids. In germline, CDR1 is LNHDA, CDR2 SQIVND (reference sequence).

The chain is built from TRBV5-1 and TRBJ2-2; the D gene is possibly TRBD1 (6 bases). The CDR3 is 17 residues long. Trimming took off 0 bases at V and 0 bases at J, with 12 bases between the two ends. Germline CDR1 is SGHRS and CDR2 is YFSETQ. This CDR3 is CASSLGVRGANTGELFF. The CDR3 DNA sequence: TGCGCCAGCAGCTTGGGAGTCAGGGGTGCGAACACCGGGGAGCTGTTTTTT.

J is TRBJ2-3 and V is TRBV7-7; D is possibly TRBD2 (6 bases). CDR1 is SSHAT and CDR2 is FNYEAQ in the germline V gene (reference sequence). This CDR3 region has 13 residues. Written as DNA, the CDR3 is TGTGCAGCGGGCGGCAACAGCACAGATACGCAGTATTTT. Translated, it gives CAAGGNSTDTQYF.

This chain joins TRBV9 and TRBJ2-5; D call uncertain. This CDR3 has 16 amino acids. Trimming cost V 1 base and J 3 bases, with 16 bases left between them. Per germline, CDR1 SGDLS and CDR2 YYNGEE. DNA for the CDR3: TGTGCCAGCAGCGTAAATCCGGTCAGGATCGAAGAGACCCAGTACTTC. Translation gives CASSVNPVRIEETQYF.

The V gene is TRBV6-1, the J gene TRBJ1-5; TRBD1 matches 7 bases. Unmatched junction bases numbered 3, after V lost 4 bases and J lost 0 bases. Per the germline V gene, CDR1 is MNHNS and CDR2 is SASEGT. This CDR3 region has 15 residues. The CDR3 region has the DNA TGTGCCAGCAGTGTGGGGACAGATAGCAATCAGCCCCAGCATTTT. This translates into CASSVGTDSNQPQHF.